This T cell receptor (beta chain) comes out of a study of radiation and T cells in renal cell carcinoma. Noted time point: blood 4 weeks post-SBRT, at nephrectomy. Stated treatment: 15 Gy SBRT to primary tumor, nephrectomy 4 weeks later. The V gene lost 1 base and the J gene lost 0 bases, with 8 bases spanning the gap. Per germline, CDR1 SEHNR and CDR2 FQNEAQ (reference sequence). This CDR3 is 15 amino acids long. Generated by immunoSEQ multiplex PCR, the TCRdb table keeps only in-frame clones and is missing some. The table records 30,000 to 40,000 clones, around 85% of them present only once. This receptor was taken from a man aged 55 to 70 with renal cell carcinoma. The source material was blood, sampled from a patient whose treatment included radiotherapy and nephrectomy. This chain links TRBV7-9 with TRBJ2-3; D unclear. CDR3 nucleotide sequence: TGTGCCAGCAGCTTAGGGTTGGGAAGCACAGATACGCAGTATTTT. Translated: CASSLGLGSTDTQYF.